The source of this TCR beta chain is a study of Graves' ophthalmopathy and Graves' hyperthyroidism. Overall study results and limits: The model flagged ophthalmopathy progression at approximately 70% sensitivity and nearly 75% specificity.

Germline CDR1 MNHEY, CDR2 SVGAGI. Trimming cost V 4 bases and J 0 bases, with 7 bases left between them. The CDR3 spans 14 residues. Clinicians diagnosed using symptoms, serum thyroxine, TRAb, thyroid ultrasound and orbital computed tomography. Beta-chain TCR CDR3 regions were amplified from RNA transcripts. Scientists carried out first-round RT-PCR using HTBI primers and then a second-round multiplex PCR. MiXCR, run by TCRdb on the multiplex PCR reads, gives a single entry per CDR3 protein. The sample lists a few hundred thousand distinct CDR3 sequences; approximately 17% were seen once. This clonotype appeared many times. The antigen remains undetermined.

Material: peripheral blood. The source is an adult woman with stable Graves' hyperthyroidism. The chain carries TRBV6-5 and TRBJ2-4; no clear D gene. This CDR3 is CASSLQLAKNIQYF. The DNA for the CDR3 is TGTGCCAGCAGTTTACAGCTAGCCAAAAACATTCAGTACTTC.